This TCR beta chain was sequenced for a study of graft-versus-host responses after intestinal transplantation. About the study: Transplant types were multivisceral, liver-intestinal, or isolated intestinal. All of the recipients had induction that used anti-thymocyte globulin, then tacrolimus and steroids for about 3 years.

Regarding this clone: Its antigen is not identified.

The repertoire was sequenced with immunoSEQ multiplex PCR; TCRdb's copy has only in-frame clones and lacks some. The table lists tens of thousands of clones, 90% of them singletons. Germline CDR1 MNHNY, CDR2 SVGAGI (reference sequence). Trimming took off 7 bases at V and 0 bases at J, with 16 bases between the two ends. CDR3 length: 16 residues. Study outcomes and limitations: Allograft graft-versus-host to host-versus-graft clonal ratios ran high in patients with graft-donor T cell macrochimerism. Some GvH clones were seen earlier in gut or blood, suggesting intestinal origin.

The specimen comprised unstimulated CD4+ T cells sorted from spleen or lymph node cells, sampled before intestinal transplant. This chain joins TRBV6-6 and TRBJ1-3; D gene unclear. This TCR was recovered from a human donor who received an intestinal transplant. This chain's CDR3 is CASTPTIAFSGNTIYF. The DNA of the CDR3 is TGTGCCAGCACCCCAACTATAGCATTCTCTGGAAACACCATATATTTT.